This TCR beta chain was observed in a study of blood T cell repertoires in COVID-19. Background on the study: Acute-phase and convalescent COVID-19 samples originated in the United States, Italy and Spain. Sample material is recorded as cDNA or gDNA derived from T cells, B-cell-depleted T cells, or PBMCs.

As handled by the study authors: Reference gene primers were amplified, and this amplification served to estimate nucleated cell counts. Only in-frame clones appear in the TCRdb table, and some are missing; sequencing was by immunoSEQ multiplex PCR. The V and J calls and the clone size are those of that table, but D and trimming were determined from the DNA. The sample lists under 200,000 clones; about 88% were seen once. This sequence originates from a man in his forties or fifties who had recovered from COVID-19. The sequencing input was peripheral blood.

CDR3 in DNA: TGTGCCAGCAGTTTCTTGCGGGGGGGCAATGAGCAGTTCTTC. This gives the protein CASSFLRGGNEQFF. The chain employs TRBV28 and TRBJ2-1; 9 bases match TRBD2. Germline CDR1 is MDHEN and CDR2 is SYDVKM. V was clipped by 3 bases and J by 6 bases; unmatched bases: 3. The CDR3 has 14 residues.